This T cell receptor (delta chain) was captured in a study of Vδ1+ human thymocytes. Study-wide points: Thymic TRG and TRD repertoires appeared highly polyclonal. Bulk data may be misread because of unexpected Vdelta2 sequences.

This CDR3 is built from 26 residues. V shed 1 base and J 1 base; nucleotides not matched to a gene: 34. Germline values: CDR1 TSWWSYY, CDR2 QGS. A remark on this clone: Antigen: not known.

RNA was extracted from the cells and then reverse transcribed. Pooled V-gene forward primers with one constant-region reverse primer generated the CDR3 amplicons by multiplex PCR. TCRdb re-called the multiplex PCR reads through CATT. The sample includes more than 50,000 delta-chain clones, more than 15% of them seen just once. The TCR comes from a boy younger than two who had congenital heart surgery. This chain connects TRDV1 to TRDJ1, with 9 nucleotides matching TRDD3. Sequenced material: Vdelta1+ gamma-delta thymocytes from the thymus. Documented subset: FACS-sorted CD3+ TCRalphabeta- TCRVdelta1+ TCRVdelta2- thymocytes. CDR3 in amino acids: CALGEPGLRRKSINRGYVTVTDKLIF. CDR3 nucleotides: TGTGCTCTTGGGGAACCCGGCCTTCGGCGTAAATCGATCAACCGGGGATACGTGACTGTCACCGATAAACTCATCTTT.